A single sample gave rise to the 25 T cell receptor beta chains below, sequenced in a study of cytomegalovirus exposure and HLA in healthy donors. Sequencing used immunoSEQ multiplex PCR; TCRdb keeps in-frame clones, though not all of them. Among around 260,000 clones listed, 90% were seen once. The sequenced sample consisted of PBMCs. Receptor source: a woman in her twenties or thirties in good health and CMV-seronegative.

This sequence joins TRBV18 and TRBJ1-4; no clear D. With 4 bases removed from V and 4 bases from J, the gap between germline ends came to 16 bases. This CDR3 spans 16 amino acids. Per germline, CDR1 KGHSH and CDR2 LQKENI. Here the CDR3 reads CASSLGEGSGNEKLFF. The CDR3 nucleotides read TGTGCCAGCTCACTTGGAGAGGGTTCGGGTAATGAAAAACTGTTTTTT. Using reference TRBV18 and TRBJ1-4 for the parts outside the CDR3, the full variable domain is NAGVMQNPRHLVRRRGQEARLRCSPMKGHSHVYWYRQLPEEGLKFMVYLQKENIIDESGMPKERFSAEFPKEGPSILRIQQVVRGDSAAYFCASSLGEGSGNEKLFFGSGTQLSVL.

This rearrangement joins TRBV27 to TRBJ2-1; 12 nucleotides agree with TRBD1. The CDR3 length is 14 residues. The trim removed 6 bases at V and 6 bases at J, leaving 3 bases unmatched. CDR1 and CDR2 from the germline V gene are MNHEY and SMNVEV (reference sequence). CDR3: CASRGTGGVNEQFF. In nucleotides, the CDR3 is TGTGCCAGCAGAGGGACAGGGGGCGTCAATGAGCAGTTCTTC.

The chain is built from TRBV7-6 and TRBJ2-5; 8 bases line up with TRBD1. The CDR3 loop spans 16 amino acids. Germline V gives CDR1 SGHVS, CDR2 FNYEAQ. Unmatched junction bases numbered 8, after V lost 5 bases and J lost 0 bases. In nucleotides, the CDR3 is TGTGCCAGCAGCCCGCCGCCGGGACAGGACCAAGAGACCCAGTACTTC. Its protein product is CASSPPPGQDQETQYF.

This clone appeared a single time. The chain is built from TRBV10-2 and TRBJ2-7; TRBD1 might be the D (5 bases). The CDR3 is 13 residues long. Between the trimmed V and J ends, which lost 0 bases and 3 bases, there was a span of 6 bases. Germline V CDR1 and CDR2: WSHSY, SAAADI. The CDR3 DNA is TGCGCCAGCAGTGAGTCTAGGGGCTACGAGCAGTACTTC. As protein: CASSESRGYEQYF.

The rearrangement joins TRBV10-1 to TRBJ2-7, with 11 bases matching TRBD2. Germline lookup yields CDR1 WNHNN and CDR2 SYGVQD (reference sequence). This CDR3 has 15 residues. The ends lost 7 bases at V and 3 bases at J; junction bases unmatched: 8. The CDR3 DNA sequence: TGCGCCAGCACCCAGGGACTAGCGGATCTCTACGAGCAGTACTTC. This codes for CASTQGLADLYEQYF.

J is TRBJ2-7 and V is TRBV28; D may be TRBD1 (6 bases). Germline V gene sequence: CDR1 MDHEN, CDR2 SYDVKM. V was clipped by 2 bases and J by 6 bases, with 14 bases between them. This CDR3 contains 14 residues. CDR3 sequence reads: CASSLGGLGSEQYF. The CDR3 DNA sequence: TGTGCCAGCAGTTTAGGGGGCTTGGGTAGCGAGCAGTACTTC.

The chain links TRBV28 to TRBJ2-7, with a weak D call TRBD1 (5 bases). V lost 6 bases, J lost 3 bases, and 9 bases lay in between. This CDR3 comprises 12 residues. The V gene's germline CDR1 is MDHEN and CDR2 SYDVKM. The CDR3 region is CASSLQVYEQYF. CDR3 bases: TGTGCCAGCAGCTTACAGGTCTACGAGCAGTACTTC.

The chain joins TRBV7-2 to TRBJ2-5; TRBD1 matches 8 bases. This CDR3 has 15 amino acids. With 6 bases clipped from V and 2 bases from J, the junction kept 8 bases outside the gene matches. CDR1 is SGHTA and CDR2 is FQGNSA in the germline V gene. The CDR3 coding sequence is TGTGCCAGCAGTTCAACCGGGACAGGACAAGAGACCCAGTACTTC. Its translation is CASSSTGTGQETQYF. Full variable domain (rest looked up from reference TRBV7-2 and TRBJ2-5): GAGVSQSPSNKVTEKGKDVELRCDPISGHTALYWYRQSLGQGLEFLIYFQGNSAPDKSGLPSDRFSAERTGGSVSTLTIQRTQQEDSAVYLCASSSTGTGQETQYFGPGTRLLVL.

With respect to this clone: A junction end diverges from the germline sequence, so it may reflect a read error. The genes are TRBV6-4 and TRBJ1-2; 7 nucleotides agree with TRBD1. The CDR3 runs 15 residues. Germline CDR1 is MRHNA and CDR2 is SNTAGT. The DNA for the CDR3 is TGTGCCAGCAGTAACTCCGGGACAGCAGCCTATGGCTACACCTTC. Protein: CASSNSGTAAYGYTF.

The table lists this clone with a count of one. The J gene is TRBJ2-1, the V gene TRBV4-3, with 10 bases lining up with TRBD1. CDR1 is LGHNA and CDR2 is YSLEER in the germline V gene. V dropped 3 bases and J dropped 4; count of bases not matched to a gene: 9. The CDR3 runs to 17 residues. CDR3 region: CASSHRIGTGEYNEQFF. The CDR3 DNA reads TGCGCCAGCAGCCATCGAATCGGGACAGGGGAATACAATGAGCAGTTCTTC.

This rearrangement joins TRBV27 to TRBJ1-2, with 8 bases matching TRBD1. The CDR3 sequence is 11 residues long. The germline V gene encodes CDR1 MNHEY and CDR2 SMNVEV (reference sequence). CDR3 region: CGMDRDYGYTF. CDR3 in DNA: TGTGGTATGGACAGGGACTATGGCTACACCTTC.

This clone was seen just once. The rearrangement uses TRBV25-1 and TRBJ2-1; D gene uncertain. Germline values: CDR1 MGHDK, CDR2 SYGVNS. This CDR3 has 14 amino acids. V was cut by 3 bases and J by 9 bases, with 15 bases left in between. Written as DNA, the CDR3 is TGTGCCAGCAGTGATGGGTGGGGAACTTTTGAGCAGTTCTTC. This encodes CASSDGWGTFEQFF.

In DNA form, the CDR3 reads TGTGCCAGCAGCGTAGAATCGCTAGCGGTAGAGCAGTACTTC. Its protein is CASSVESLAVEQYF. The genes are TRBV9 and TRBJ2-7; 7 bases are a match to TRBD2. Per the germline V gene, CDR1 is SGDLS and CDR2 is YYNGEE. With V trimmed by 0 bases and J by 7 bases, 7 bases remained unmatched. The CDR3 sequence is 14 residues long.

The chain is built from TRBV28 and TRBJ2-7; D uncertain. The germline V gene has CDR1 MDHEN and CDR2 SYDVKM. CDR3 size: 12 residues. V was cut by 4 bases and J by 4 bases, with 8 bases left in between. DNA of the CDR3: TGTGCCAGCAGTTGGACCTTTTACGAGCAGTACTTC. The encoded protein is CASSWTFYEQYF.

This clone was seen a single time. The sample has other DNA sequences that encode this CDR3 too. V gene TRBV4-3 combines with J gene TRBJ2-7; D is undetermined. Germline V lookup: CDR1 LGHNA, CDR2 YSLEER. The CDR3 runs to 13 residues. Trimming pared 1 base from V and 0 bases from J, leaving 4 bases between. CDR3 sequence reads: CASSQGLSYEQYF. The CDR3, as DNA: TGCGCCAGCAGCCAAGGACTCTCCTACGAGCAGTACTTC.

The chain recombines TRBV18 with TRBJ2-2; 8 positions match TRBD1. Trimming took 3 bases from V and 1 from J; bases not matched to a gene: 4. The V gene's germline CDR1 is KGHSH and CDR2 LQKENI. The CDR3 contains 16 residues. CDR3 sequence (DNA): TGTGCCAGCTCACCTGGACAGGGACTGAACACCGGGGAGCTGTTTTTT. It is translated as CASSPGQGLNTGELFF. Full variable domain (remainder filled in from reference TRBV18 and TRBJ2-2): NAGVMQNPRHLVRRRGQEARLRCSPMKGHSHVYWYRQLPEEGLKFMVYLQKENIIDESGMPKERFSAEFPKEGPSILRIQQVVRGDSAAYFCASSPGQGLNTGELFFGEGSRLTVL.

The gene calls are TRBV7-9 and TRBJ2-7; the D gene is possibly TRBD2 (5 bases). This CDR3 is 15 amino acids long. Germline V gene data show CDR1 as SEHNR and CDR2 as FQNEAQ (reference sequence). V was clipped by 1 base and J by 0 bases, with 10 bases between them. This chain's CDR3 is CASSLGAGVSYEQYF. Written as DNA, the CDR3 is TGTGCCAGCAGCTTAGGTGCCGGGGTCTCCTACGAGCAGTACTTC.

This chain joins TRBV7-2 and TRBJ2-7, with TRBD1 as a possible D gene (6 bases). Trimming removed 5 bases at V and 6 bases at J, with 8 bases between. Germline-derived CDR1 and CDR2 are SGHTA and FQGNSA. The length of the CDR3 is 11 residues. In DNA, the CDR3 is TGTGCCAGCAGCATACAGGGCGAGCAGTACTTC. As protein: CASSIQGEQYF.

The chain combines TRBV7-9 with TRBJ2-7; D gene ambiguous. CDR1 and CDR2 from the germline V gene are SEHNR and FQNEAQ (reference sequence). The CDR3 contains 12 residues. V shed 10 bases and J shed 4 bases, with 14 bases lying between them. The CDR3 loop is CATDLESYEQYF. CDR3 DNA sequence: TGTGCCACCGACCTTGAATCATACGAGCAGTACTTC.

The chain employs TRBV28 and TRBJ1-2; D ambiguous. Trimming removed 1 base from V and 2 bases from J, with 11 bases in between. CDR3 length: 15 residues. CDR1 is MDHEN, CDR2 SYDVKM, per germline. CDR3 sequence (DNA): TGTGCCAGCAGTTTATTCGTAGGGAAAAACTATGGCTACACCTTC. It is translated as CASSLFVGKNYGYTF.

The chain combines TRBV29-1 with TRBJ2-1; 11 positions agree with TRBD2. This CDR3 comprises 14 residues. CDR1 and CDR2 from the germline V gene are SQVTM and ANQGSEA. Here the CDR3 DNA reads TGCAACTTTACTAGCGGGAGCTCCTACAATGAGCAGTTCTTC. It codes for CNFTSGSSYNEQFF.

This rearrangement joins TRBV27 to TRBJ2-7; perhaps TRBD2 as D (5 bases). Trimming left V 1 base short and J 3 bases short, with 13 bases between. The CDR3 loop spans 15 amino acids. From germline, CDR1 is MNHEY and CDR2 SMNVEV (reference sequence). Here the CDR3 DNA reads TGTGCCAGCAGTTTATATGAGGGATCCGACTACGAGCAGTACTTC. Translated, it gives CASSLYEGSDYEQYF.

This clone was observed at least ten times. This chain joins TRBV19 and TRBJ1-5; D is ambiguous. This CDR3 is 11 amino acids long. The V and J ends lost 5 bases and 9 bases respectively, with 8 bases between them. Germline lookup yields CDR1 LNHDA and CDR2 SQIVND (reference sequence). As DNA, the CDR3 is TGTGCCAGTAGTGACCGCGCGCCCCAGCATTTT. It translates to CASSDRAPQHF.

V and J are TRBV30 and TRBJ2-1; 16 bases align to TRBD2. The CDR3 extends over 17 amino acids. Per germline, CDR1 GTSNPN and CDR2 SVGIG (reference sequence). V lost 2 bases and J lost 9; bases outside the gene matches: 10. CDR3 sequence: CAWSRTGTSGRGGEQFF. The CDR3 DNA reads TGTGCCTGGAGTCGTACTGGGACTAGCGGGAGGGGGGGTGAGCAGTTCTTC. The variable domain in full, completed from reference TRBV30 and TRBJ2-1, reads SQTIHQWPATLVQPVGSPLSLECTVEGTSNPNLYWYRQAAGRGLQLLFYSVGIGQISSEVPQNLSASRPQDRQFILSSKKLLLSDSGFYLCAWSRTGTSGRGGEQFFGPGTRLTVL.

Written as DNA, the CDR3 is TGTGCCAGCAGAGCCGGGACTACAGGATTCGATGAGCAGTTCTTC. Amino acid sequence: CASRAGTTGFDEQFF. The chain combines TRBV6-1 with TRBJ2-1; 7 bases map to TRBD2. The V segment lost 6 bases and the J segment 8 bases; nucleotides outside the gene matches: 13. This CDR3 has 15 amino acids. The V gene's germline CDR1 is MNHNS and CDR2 SASEGT.